Sequencing of this TCR beta chain was carried out in a study of CD8 T cells in Susac syndrome. General study points: None of the CD4+ T cell repertoires in Susac syndrome showed clonal expansion.

V lost 6 bases and J lost 6, with 11 bases in between. The CDR3 is 12 amino acids. In germline, CDR1 is MNHEY, CDR2 SVGEGT. Reverse transcription used about 0.5 to 1 ug RNA and random hexamers. The method of amplification for TCR beta CDR3 was immunoSEQ multiplex PCR, covering 54 Vbeta and 13 Jbeta. A single record per CDR3 protein comes from TCRdb applying MiXCR to the immunoSEQ multiplex PCR reads. The sample gives some 150,000 distinct CDR3 sequences, roughly 95% of which show up once; 0.16% is in the top ten. Details on this clonotype: Its target is not known.

The source is a human donor with Susac syndrome. Sequenced: CD4+ T cells from PBMCs. This rearrangement joins TRBV6-2 or TRBV6-3 to TRBJ1-1; D call uncertain. The CDR3 loop reads CASSDWLAEAFF. In nucleotides, the CDR3 is TGTGCCAGCAGCGACTGGTTGGCTGAAGCTTTCTTT.